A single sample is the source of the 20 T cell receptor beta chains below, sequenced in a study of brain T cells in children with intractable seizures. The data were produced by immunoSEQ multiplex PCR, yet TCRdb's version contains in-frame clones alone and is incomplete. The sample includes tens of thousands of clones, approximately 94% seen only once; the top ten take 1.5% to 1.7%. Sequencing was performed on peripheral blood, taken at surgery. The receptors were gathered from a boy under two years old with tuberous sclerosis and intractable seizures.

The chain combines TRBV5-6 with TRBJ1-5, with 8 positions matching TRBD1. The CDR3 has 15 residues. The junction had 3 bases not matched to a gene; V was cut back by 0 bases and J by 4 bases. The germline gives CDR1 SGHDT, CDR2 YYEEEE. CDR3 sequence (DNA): TGTGCCAGCAGCTTGGCAGGGGGCTGGAATCAGCCCCAGCATTTT. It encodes CASSLAGGWNQPQHF.

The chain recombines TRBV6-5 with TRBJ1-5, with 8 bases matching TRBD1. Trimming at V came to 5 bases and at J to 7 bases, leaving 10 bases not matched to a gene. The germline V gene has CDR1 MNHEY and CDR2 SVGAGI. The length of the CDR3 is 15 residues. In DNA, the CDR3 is TGTGCCAGCAGTCCACAGGGGGGTGGGGGGCAGCCCCAGCATTTT. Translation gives CASSPQGGGGQPQHF.

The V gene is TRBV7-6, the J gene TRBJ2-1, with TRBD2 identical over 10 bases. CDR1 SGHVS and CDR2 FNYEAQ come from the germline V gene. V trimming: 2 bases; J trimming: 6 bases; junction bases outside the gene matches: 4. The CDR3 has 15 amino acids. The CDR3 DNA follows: TGTGCCAGCAGCTTAACTAGCGGGGTTTTCAATGAGCAGTTCTTC. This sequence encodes CASSLTSGVFNEQFF.

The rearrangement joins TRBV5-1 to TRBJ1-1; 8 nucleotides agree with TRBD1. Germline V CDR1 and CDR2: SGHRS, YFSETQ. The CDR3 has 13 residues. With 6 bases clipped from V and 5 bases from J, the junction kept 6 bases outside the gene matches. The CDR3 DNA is TGCGCCAGCACCGAGCAGGGGGCTACTGAAGCTTTCTTT. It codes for CASTEQGATEAFF.

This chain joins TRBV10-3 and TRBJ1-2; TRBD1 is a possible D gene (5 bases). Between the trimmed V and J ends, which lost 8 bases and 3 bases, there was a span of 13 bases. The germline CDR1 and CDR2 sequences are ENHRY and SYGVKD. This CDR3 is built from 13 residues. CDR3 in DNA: TGTGCCATCCGGGTCAGGGAGGACTATGGCTACACCTTC. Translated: CAIRVREDYGYTF.

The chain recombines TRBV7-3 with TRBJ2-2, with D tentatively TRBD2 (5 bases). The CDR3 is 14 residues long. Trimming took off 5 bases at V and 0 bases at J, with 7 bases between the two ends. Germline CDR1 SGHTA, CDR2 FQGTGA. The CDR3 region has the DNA TGTGCCAGCAGCCTAGCAACGAACACCGGGGAGCTGTTTTTT. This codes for CASSLATNTGELFF.

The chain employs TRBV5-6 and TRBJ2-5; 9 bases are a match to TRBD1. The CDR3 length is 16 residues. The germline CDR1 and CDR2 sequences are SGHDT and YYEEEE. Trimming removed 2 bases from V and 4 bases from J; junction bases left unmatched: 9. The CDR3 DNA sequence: TGTGCCAGCAGCTTCCCCCAAACAGGGGGCGGAGAGACCCAGTACTTC. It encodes CASSFPQTGGGETQYF.

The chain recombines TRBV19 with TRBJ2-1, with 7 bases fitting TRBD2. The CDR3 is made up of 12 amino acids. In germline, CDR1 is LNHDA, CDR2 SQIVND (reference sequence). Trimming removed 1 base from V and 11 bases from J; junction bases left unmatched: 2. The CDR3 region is CASSIGTRQQFF. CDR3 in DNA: TGTGCCAGTAGTATAGGGACTAGACAGCAGTTCTTC. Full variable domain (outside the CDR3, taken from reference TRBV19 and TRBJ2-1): DGGITQSPKYLFRKEGQNVTLSCEQNLNHDAMYWYRQDPGQGLRLIYYSQIVNDFQKGDIAEGYSVSREKKESFPLTVTSAQKNPTAFYLCASSIGTRQQFFGPGTRLTVL.

CDR3 amino acids: CASSLTGADTEAFF. The CDR3 DNA reads TGCGCCAGCAGCCTGACAGGGGCGGACACTGAAGCTTTCTTT. The V and J genes are TRBV5-1 and TRBJ1-1, with 8 bases fitting TRBD1. The CDR3 contains 14 residues. Germline trimming cut 4 bases from V and 3 bases from J; bases unmatched to any gene: 5. Germline CDR1 and CDR2: SGHRS and YFSETQ.

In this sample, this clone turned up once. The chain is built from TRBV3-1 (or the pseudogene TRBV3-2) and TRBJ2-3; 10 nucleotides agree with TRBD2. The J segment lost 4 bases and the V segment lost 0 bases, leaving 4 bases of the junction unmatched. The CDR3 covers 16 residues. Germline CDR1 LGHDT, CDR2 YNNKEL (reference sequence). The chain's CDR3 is CASSQEGTSVADTQYF. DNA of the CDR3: TGTGCCAGCAGCCAAGAGGGGACTAGCGTTGCAGATACGCAGTATTTT.

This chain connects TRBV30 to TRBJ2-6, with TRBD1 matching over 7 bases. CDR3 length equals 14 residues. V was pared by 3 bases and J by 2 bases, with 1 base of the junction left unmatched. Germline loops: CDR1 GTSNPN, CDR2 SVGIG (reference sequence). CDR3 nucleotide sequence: TGTGCCTGGAGCCAGGGGGCTGGGGCCAACGTCCTGACTTTC. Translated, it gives CAWSQGAGANVLTF. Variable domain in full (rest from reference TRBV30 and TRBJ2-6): SQTIHQWPATLVQPVGSPLSLECTVEGTSNPNLYWYRQAAGRGLQLLFYSVGIGQISSEVPQNLSASRPQDRQFILSSKKLLLSDSGFYLCAWSQGAGANVLTFGAGSRLTVL.

The CDR3 spells CASSLEPSGGQPEQFF. CDR3 nucleotide sequence: TGTGCCAGCAGCTTGGAGCCCAGCGGGGGGCAGCCTGAGCAGTTCTTC. This chain links TRBV5-4 with TRBJ2-1; the match to TRBD2 covers 9 bases. Germline V gives CDR1 SGHNT, CDR2 YYREEE (reference sequence). V was pared by 0 bases and J by 9 bases, with 10 bases of the junction left unmatched. CDR3 size: 16 residues.

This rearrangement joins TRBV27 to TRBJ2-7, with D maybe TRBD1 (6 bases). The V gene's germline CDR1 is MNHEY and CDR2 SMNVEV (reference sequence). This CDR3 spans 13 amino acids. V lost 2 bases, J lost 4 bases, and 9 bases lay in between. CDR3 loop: CASSLRQGYEQYF. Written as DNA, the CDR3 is TGTGCCAGCAGTTTACGGCAGGGGTACGAGCAGTACTTC.

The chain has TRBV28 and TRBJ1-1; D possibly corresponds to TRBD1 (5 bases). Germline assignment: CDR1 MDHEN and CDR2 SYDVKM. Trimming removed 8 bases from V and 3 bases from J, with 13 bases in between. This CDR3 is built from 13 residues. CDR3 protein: CASLLGDYTEAFF. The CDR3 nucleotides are TGTGCCAGCCTCCTCGGGGACTACACTGAAGCTTTCTTT.

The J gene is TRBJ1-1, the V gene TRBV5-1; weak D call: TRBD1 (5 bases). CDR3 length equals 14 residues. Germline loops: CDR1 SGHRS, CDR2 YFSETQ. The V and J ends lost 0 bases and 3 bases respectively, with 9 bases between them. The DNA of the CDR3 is TGCGCCAGCAGCTTGGCGGGGCATGACACTGAAGCTTTCTTT. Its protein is CASSLAGHDTEAFF.

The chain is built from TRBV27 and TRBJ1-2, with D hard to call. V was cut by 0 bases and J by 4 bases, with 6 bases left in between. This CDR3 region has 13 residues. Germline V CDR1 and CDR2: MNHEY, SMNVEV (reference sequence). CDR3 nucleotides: TGTGCCAGCAGTTTATCACACCGCTATGGCTACACCTTC. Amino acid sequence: CASSLSHRYGYTF.

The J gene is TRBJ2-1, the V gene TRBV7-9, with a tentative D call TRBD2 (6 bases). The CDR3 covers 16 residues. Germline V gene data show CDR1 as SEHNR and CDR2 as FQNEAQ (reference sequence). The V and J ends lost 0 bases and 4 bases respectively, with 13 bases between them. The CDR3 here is CASSLARGGAYNEQFF. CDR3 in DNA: TGTGCCAGCAGCTTAGCTAGGGGCGGGGCTTACAATGAGCAGTTCTTC.

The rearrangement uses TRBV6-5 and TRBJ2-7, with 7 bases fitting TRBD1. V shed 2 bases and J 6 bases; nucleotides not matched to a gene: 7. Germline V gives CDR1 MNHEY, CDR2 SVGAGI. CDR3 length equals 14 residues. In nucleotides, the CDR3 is TGTGCCAGCAGTTACCCATACAGGGGATCCGAGCAGTACTTC. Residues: CASSYPYRGSEQYF.

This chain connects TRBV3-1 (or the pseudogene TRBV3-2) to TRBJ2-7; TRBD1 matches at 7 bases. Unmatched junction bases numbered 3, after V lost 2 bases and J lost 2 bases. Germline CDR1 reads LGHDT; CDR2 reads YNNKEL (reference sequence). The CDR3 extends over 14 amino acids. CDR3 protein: CASSQIGGAYEQYF. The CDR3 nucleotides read TGTGCCAGCAGCCAAATAGGGGGCGCCTACGAGCAGTACTTC.

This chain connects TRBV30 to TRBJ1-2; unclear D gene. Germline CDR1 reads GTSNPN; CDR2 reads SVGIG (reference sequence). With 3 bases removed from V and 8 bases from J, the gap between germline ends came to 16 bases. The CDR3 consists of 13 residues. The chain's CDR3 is CAWRYLSLGGYTF. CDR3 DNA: TGTGCCTGGAGGTACCTAAGTTTGGGCGGCTACACCTTC.